This T cell receptor (beta chain) was recovered during a study of graft-versus-host responses after intestinal transplantation. As for the study in general: Among the recipients, transplants were multivisceral, liver-intestinal, or isolated intestinal. Uniformly, recipients were administered anti-thymocyte globulin induction with subsequent tacrolimus and steroids for two to three years. Regarding the study as a whole: Present in recipient marrow, GvH clones included some that appeared first in ileum or blood.

The protocol was immunoSEQ multiplex PCR, while the TCRdb copy is restricted to in-frame clones and leaves out a portion. Of tens of thousands of clones listed, around 90% are singletons. Losses at the gene ends were 1 base for V and 4 bases for J; bases not matched to a gene: 12. The CDR3 runs to 18 residues. Germline V gene lookup returns CDR1 SNHLY and CDR2 FYNNEI. To note about this clone: The antigen is unknown.

This sample comprised unstimulated CD4+ T cells sorted from spleen or lymph node cells, obtained before transplant. The receptor was derived from a human donor who was the organ donor for an intestinal transplant. J is TRBJ1-4 and V is TRBV2, with 7 bases identical to TRBD1. As DNA, the CDR3 is TGTGCCAGCAGTGAAGAACCCCTACCCGGGACAGATAATGAAAAACTGTTTTTT. It translates to CASSEEPLPGTDNEKLFF.